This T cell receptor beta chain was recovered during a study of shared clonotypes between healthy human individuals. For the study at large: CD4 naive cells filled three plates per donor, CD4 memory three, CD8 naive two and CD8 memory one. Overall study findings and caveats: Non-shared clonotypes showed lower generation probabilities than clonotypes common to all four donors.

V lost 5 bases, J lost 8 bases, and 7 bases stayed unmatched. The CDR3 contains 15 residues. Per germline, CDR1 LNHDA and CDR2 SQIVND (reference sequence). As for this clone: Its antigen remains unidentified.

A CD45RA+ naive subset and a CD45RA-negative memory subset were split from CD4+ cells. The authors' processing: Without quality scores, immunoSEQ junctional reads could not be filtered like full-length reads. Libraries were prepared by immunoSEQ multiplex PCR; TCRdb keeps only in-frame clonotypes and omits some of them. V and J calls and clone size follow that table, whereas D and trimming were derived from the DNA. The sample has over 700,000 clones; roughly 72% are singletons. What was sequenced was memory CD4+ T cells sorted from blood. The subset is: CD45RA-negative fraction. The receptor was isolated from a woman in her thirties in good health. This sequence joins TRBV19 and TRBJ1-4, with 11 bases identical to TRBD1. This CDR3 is CASSSRDRGKEKLFF. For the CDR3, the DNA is TGTGCCAGTAGTTCTAGGGACAGGGGGAAGGAAAAACTGTTTTTT.